One sample yielded the 32 T cell receptor beta chains listed below, sequenced in a study of blood T cell repertoires in COVID-19. Method: immunoSEQ multiplex PCR; TCRdb's copy keeps in-frame clones and lacks some. The sample holds approximately 180,000 clones, over 60% seen once. Sequencing was performed on peripheral blood. The receptor source for this set is a woman in her seventies with acute or convalescent COVID-19.

This chain connects TRBV5-1 to TRBJ2-1; TRBD1 aligns across 9 bases. CDR1 and CDR2 (germline): SGHRS, YFSETQ. This CDR3 has 15 residues. V lost 1 base and J lost 3; bases outside the gene matches: 2. CDR3 in amino acids: CASSLRTGDYNEQFF. CDR3 DNA: TGCGCCAGCAGCTTGCGGACAGGGGACTACAATGAGCAGTTCTTC.

This clone was recorded at least ten times. V usage is TRBV3-1 (or the pseudogene TRBV3-2) and J usage is TRBJ2-1; TRBD2 matches at 11 bases. The CDR3 extends over 15 amino acids. V shed 2 bases, J shed 7 bases, and the junction held 4 bases outside the gene matches. The germline V gene encodes CDR1 LGHDT and CDR2 YNNKEL (reference sequence). As DNA, the CDR3 is TGTGCCAGCAGCCAACTAGCGGGAGGCCCAAATGAGCAGTTCTTC. Its protein is CASSQLAGGPNEQFF.

The chain employs TRBV29-1 and TRBJ2-3; the match to TRBD1 covers 11 bases. CDR3 length equals 14 residues. V lost 5 bases to trimming and J lost 5 bases; unmatched junction nucleotides: 6. Germline assignment: CDR1 SQVTM and CDR2 ANQGSEA. The CDR3 reads CSVRGQGARDTQYF. The CDR3 DNA is TGCAGCGTTCGAGGACAGGGGGCCCGAGATACGCAGTATTTT.

The count of this clone is one. The J gene is TRBJ2-1, the V gene TRBV7-6, with 7 bases that match TRBD2. The CDR3 is 21 residues long. Germline values: CDR1 SGHVS, CDR2 FNYEAQ. The junction had 23 bases not matched to a gene; V was cut back by 2 bases and J by 4 bases. The CDR3 region has the DNA TGTGCCAGCAGCTTAAGGCGACTAGCTGACGTCCGAGCCCATACTTACAATGAGCAGTTCTTC. This gives the protein CASSLRRLADVRAHTYNEQFF.

The V gene is TRBV30, the J gene TRBJ1-1; D is undetermined. With 2 bases removed from V and 0 bases from J, the gap between germline ends came to 7 bases. From germline, CDR1 is GTSNPN and CDR2 SVGIG (reference sequence). The CDR3 totals 13 residues. CDR3 loop: CAWSPSLNTEAFF. In DNA, the CDR3 is TGTGCCTGGAGTCCGAGCTTGAACACTGAAGCTTTCTTT.

The chain couples TRBV27 to TRBJ2-7; D possibly corresponds to TRBD2 (7 bases). Germline values: CDR1 MNHEY, CDR2 SMNVEV (reference sequence). The ends were cut back, 2 bases at V and 7 bases at J, with 18 bases in the middle. This CDR3 comprises 15 residues. CDR3 DNA sequence: TGTGCCAGCAGTTTAACGGGGGCGGGAGTTGATGAGCAGTACTTC. Its translation: CASSLTGAGVDEQYF.

The gene calls are TRBV3-1 (or the pseudogene TRBV3-2) and TRBJ1-1; TRBD1 agrees at 11 bases. The CDR3 spans 15 residues. The junction had 5 bases not matched to a gene; V was cut back by 4 bases and J by 4 bases. Germline V lookup: CDR1 LGHDT, CDR2 YNNKEL (reference sequence). CDR3 protein: CASSRRGTGGTEAFF. Written as DNA, the CDR3 is TGTGCCAGCAGCCGAAGAGGGACAGGGGGCACTGAAGCTTTCTTT.

V is TRBV7-2 and J is TRBJ2-7; a weak D match, TRBD1 (6 bases). Germline CDR1 is SGHTA and CDR2 is FQGNSA. This CDR3 spans 12 amino acids. V was clipped by 5 bases and J by 4 bases, with 9 bases between them. In nucleotides, the CDR3 is TGTGCCAGCAGCCAACAGGGATACGAGCAGTACTTC. This gives the protein CASSQQGYEQYF.

The rearrangement uses TRBV7-8 and TRBJ1-6, with unresolved D. V was clipped by 8 bases and J by 10 bases, with 12 bases between them. Per the germline V gene, CDR1 is SGHVS and CDR2 is FQNEAQ. CDR3 length: 12 amino acids. The CDR3 region has the DNA TGTGCCAGCGGTTCGGGGTACTCACCCCTCCACTTT. This codes for CASGSGYSPLHF.

The chain couples TRBV7-2 to TRBJ2-7, with 10 bases fitting TRBD2. The CDR3 runs 14 residues. Germline V gives CDR1 SGHTA, CDR2 FQGNSA. J was trimmed by 3 bases and V by 4 bases; bases with no gene match: 3. CDR3 sequence: CASSWLAGDYEQYF. The CDR3, as DNA: TGTGCCAGCAGCTGGCTAGCGGGGGACTACGAGCAGTACTTC.

The V and J genes are TRBV6-2 or TRBV6-3 and TRBJ2-1; 9 nucleotides match TRBD2. The CDR3 has 19 residues. The J segment lost 6 bases and the V segment lost 2 bases, leaving 17 bases of the junction unmatched. Germline V gene data show CDR1 as MNHEY and CDR2 as SVGEGT. CDR3 region: CASSYTVGASGILRNEQFF. The CDR3 region has the DNA TGTGCCAGCAGTTACACCGTCGGCGCTAGCGGGATACTCCGCAATGAGCAGTTCTTC.

The V and J genes are TRBV20-1 and TRBJ2-3; no clear D. Trimming left V 1 base short and J 4 bases short, with 3 bases between. The CDR3 is 11 amino acids. The germline V gene has CDR1 DFQATT and CDR2 SNEGSKA (reference sequence). The CDR3 coding sequence is TGCAGTGCTAGAGTAGCAGATACGCAGTATTTT. Encoded protein: CSARVADTQYF.

V usage is TRBV18 and J usage is TRBJ1-3; D gene uncertain. Trimming cost V 3 bases and J 4 bases, with 13 bases left between them. The CDR3 loop spans 15 amino acids. The germline gives CDR1 KGHSH, CDR2 LQKENI. Written as DNA, the CDR3 is TGTGCCAGCTCACCCTCGAGAGAGGGCGGAAACACCATATATTTT. Its translation: CASSPSREGGNTIYF.

V usage is TRBV5-1 and J usage is TRBJ1-2; possible D gene TRBD1, 5 bases. The CDR3 is 17 residues long. Per germline, CDR1 SGHRS and CDR2 YFSETQ. Trimming took 7 bases from V and 6 from J, leaving 28 bases between them. The CDR3 DNA is TGCGCCAGCCTTAAAACTCCGGGCAGGGCTAAGGATGATGGCTACACCTTC. Translation gives CASLKTPGRAKDDGYTF.

This clone was counted a single time. This chain joins TRBV12-5 and TRBJ1-3; 7 bases are a match to TRBD1. This CDR3 is built from 20 residues. Trimming at V came to 2 bases and at J to 0 bases, leaving 16 bases not matched to a gene. Germline CDR1 and CDR2: LGHNT and FRNRAP. DNA for the CDR3: TGTGCTAGTGGTTTGACTAGGGGATCCGGGACAGCGCGCTCTGGAAACACCATATATTTT. Translating it yields CASGLTRGSGTARSGNTIYF.

In DNA form, the CDR3 reads TGTGCCAGCAGCTTAGCGGGGGGGCTGGGAGAGACCCAGTACTTC. Translating gives CASSLAGGLGETQYF. V is TRBV7-7 and J is TRBJ2-5; a possible D gene is TRBD2 (7 bases). Trimming left V 0 bases short and J 4 bases short, with 12 bases between. CDR3 length: 15 residues. Germline V gene data show CDR1 as SSHAT and CDR2 as FNYEAQ (reference sequence).

This chain connects TRBV25-1 to TRBJ2-3; perhaps TRBD1 as D (5 bases). V was trimmed by 2 bases and J by 0 bases, leaving 15 bases between them. Germline V gene sequence: CDR1 MGHDK, CDR2 SYGVNS. CDR3 length: 17 amino acids. The CDR3: CASSEGVSQGSTDTQYF. CDR3 bases: TGTGCCAGCAGTGAAGGAGTGAGTCAGGGTAGCACAGATACGCAGTATTTT. The full variable domain, with the rest looked up from reference TRBV25-1 and TRBJ2-3, is EADIYQTPRYLVIGTGKKITLECSQTMGHDKMYWYQQDPGMELHLIHYSYGVNSTEKGDLSSESTVSRIRTEHFPLTLESARPSHTSQYLCASSEGVSQGSTDTQYFGPGTRLTVL.

J is TRBJ2-7 and V is TRBV11-2; TRBD2 agrees at 14 bases. The J segment lost 0 bases and the V segment lost 4 bases, leaving 11 bases of the junction unmatched. This CDR3 comprises 19 residues. The germline gives CDR1 SGHAT, CDR2 FQNNGV. Here the CDR3 DNA reads TGTGCCAGCAGCTCCTTGACTAGCGGGAGGGGTGCCGCCTCCTACGAGCAGTACTTC. Its translation: CASSSLTSGRGAASYEQYF.

This clone was observed once. The rearrangement joins TRBV28 to TRBJ2-7; 8 bases map to TRBD1. Per germline, CDR1 MDHEN and CDR2 SYDVKM. This CDR3 contains 16 residues. V shed 7 bases, J shed 0 bases, and the junction held 11 bases outside the gene matches. The DNA for the CDR3 is TGTGCCAGCACCCGACCGGGACAGGACTACTCCTACGAGCAGTACTTC. Amino acids: CASTRPGQDYSYEQYF. Full variable domain (missing parts from reference TRBV28 and TRBJ2-7): DVKVTQSSRYLVKRTGEKVFLECVQDMDHENMFWYRQDPGLGLRLIYFSYDVKMKEKGDIPEGYSVSREKKERFSLILESASTNQTSMYLCASTRPGQDYSYEQYFGPGTRLTVT.

The V call is TRBV2, the J call TRBJ2-3; D possibly corresponds to TRBD1 (5 bases). The V and J ends lost 7 bases and 2 bases respectively, with 10 bases between them. The CDR3 consists of 13 residues. CDR1 and CDR2 (germline): SNHLY, FYNNEI. CDR3 coding DNA: TGTGCCAGCAAACAGGAGAACACAGATACGCAGTATTTT. Protein: CASKQENTDTQYF. Combining the CDR3 with reference TRBV2 and TRBJ2-3 gives the whole variable domain EPEVTQTPSHQVTQMGQEVILRCVPISNHLYFYWYRQILGQKVEFLVSFYNNEISEKSEIFDDQFSVERPDGSNFTLKIRSTKLEDSAMYFCASKQENTDTQYFGPGTRLTVL.

This clone was detected once. The chain employs TRBV24-1 and TRBJ1-2, with 9 nucleotides matching TRBD1. The CDR3 runs to 15 residues. J lost 6 bases, V lost 6 bases, and 10 bases had no gene match. CDR1 is KGHDR and CDR2 is SFDVKD in the germline V gene. CDR3 bases: TGTGCCACCAGTAACCCGGGACAGGGAGAGAATGGCTACACCTTC. Translation: CATSNPGQGENGYTF.

The J gene is TRBJ2-7, the V gene TRBV10-2; D is uncertain. The V gene's germline CDR1 is WSHSY and CDR2 SAAADI. This CDR3 region has 15 residues. The V and J ends lost 5 bases and 5 bases respectively, with 19 bases between them. The CDR3 DNA is TGCGCCAGCAGTAAACAGAACAGCAACCTTGACGAGCAGTACTTC. Protein product: CASSKQNSNLDEQYF.

The genes are TRBV5-1 and TRBJ1-4, with 8 bases matching TRBD1. The CDR3 sequence is 14 residues long. After removal of 4 bases from V and 7 bases from J, the junction contained 6 bases not matched to a gene. The germline V gene encodes CDR1 SGHRS and CDR2 YFSETQ. DNA of the CDR3: TGCGCCAGCAGCACTGGACAGGGTGCTGAAAAACTGTTTTTT. Translation gives CASSTGQGAEKLFF.

The chain couples TRBV7-3 to TRBJ2-3; 14 bases agree with TRBD2. The CDR3 runs to 17 residues. The ends lost 5 bases at V and 4 bases at J; junction bases unmatched: 8. CDR1 is SGHTA, CDR2 FQGTGA, per germline. The CDR3 is CASSPGLAGGRADTQYF. The CDR3 nucleotides read TGTGCCAGCAGCCCAGGACTAGCGGGAGGTCGGGCAGATACGCAGTATTTT.

The chain employs TRBV2 and TRBJ1-5, with 10 bases identical to TRBD1. CDR1 is SNHLY, CDR2 FYNNEI, per germline. There are 15 residues in the CDR3. The J segment lost 7 bases and the V segment lost 8 bases, leaving 11 bases of the junction unmatched. The CDR3 DNA is TGTGCCAGCCGACGCGGAGGGACAGGGGAGCAGCCCCAGCATTTT. Protein product: CASRRGGTGEQPQHF.

In its sample, this clone was seen a few times. The chain couples TRBV3-1 (or the pseudogene TRBV3-2) to TRBJ2-5; 7 bases map to TRBD2. The V segment lost 0 bases and the J segment 4 bases; nucleotides outside the gene matches: 14. The germline CDR1 and CDR2 sequences are LGHDT and YNNKEL (reference sequence). The CDR3 covers 18 residues. CDR3 in amino acids: CASSQDLSGGGPRETQYF. In nucleotides, the CDR3 is TGTGCCAGCAGCCAAGATCTTAGTGGGGGAGGGCCACGAGAGACCCAGTACTTC.

This chain joins TRBV19 and TRBJ1-6; the match to TRBD1 covers 11 bases. The ends lost 6 bases at V and 6 bases at J; junction bases unmatched: 4. The length of the CDR3 is 15 residues. From germline, CDR1 is LNHDA and CDR2 SQIVND (reference sequence). In nucleotides, the CDR3 is TGTGCCAGTAGCCTAGGACAGGGGGCTAATTCACCCCTCCACTTT. Its protein product is CASSLGQGANSPLHF.

The rearrangement uses TRBV5-1 and TRBJ2-3, with 12 nucleotides matching TRBD2. V shed 0 bases, J shed 2 bases, and the junction held 4 bases outside the gene matches. Looked up from germline, CDR1 is SGHRS and CDR2 is YFSETQ. The CDR3 contains 17 residues. CDR3 in amino acids: CASSLARLAGATDTQYF. CDR3 DNA sequence: TGCGCCAGCAGCTTGGCCCGACTAGCGGGAGCCACAGATACGCAGTATTTT.

The CDR3 reads CSVEETANQPQHF. DNA of the CDR3: TGCAGCGTTGAGGAGACAGCAAATCAGCCCCAGCATTTT. The V gene is TRBV29-1, the J gene TRBJ1-5; D may be TRBD1 (5 bases). The CDR3 consists of 13 residues. In germline, CDR1 is SQVTM, CDR2 ANQGSEA. The V and J ends lost 3 bases and 4 bases respectively, with 10 bases between them. The variable domain in full, completed from reference TRBV29-1 and TRBJ1-5, reads SAVISQKPSRDICQRGTSLTIQCQVDSQVTMMFWYRQQPGQSLTLIATANQGSEATYESGFVIDKFPISRPNLTFSTLTVSNMSPEDSSIYLCSVEETANQPQHFGDGTRLSIL.

A few counts support this clone. This sequence joins TRBV25-1 and TRBJ2-7; 8 nucleotides align to TRBD1. This CDR3 contains 14 residues. Germline V gives CDR1 MGHDK, CDR2 SYGVNS. The J segment lost 0 bases and the V segment lost 6 bases, leaving 4 bases of the junction unmatched. DNA of the CDR3: TGTGCCAGCAGCACTACAGGGGGCTCCTACGAGCAGTACTTC. This gives the protein CASSTTGGSYEQYF.

The V gene is TRBV2, the J gene TRBJ2-1; 8 positions match TRBD1. The V gene's germline CDR1 is SNHLY and CDR2 FYNNEI. The V and J ends lost 7 bases and 8 bases, in that order; junction bases with no gene match: 10. The CDR3 totals 14 residues. The CDR3 protein is CASNQDRERDEQFF. The DNA for the CDR3 is TGTGCCAGCAACCAGGACAGGGAAAGGGATGAGCAGTTCTTC.

The gene calls are TRBV7-2 and TRBJ1-5; D perhaps matches TRBD1 (5 bases). There are 16 residues in the CDR3. The germline V gene encodes CDR1 SGHTA and CDR2 FQGNSA. V was clipped by 3 bases and J by 0 bases, with 12 bases between them. The CDR3 loop is CASSLDSGGSNQPQHF. The CDR3 bases are TGTGCCAGCAGCTTGGATTCGGGGGGTAGCAATCAGCCCCAGCATTTT.